Listed below are T cell receptor beta chains from one sample, sequenced in a study of molecular identifiers for immune sequencing clone quantification. TCRdb recomputed calls from the PCR reads with MiXCR, one row per CDR3 protein. The repertoire holds 550,000 to 750,000 distinct CDR3 sequences, with 15% to 20% as singletons. Source material: naive CD8+ T cells from blood, with Jurkat cell RNA spiked in. The receptors were sampled from a human donor in good health. Some libraries in this study had Jurkat cell RNA spiked in. CDR3s include the opening cysteine and the closing phenylalanine or tryptophan. A D gene is named only where the DNA matches it firmly. The size field is filled for only some rows; it gives once, few, many or a size class.

D	V	size	J	CDR3	DNA
NA	TRBV6-2/TRBV6-3	many	TRBJ2-1	CASRRDWDEQFF	TGTGCCAGCAGACGCGACTGGGATGAGCAGTTCTTC
TRBD1	TRBV24-1	few	TRBJ2-1	CATSVPKGAVNEQFF	TGTGCCACCAGTGTCCCAAAGGGGGCTGTAAATGAGCAGTTCTTC
NA	TRBV20-1	many	TRBJ2-5	CSARVAFQETQYF	TGCAGTGCTAGAGTTGCGTTCCAAGAGACCCAGTACTTC
NA	TRBV7-9	many	TRBJ1-4	CASSLATGNEKLFF	TGTGCCAGCAGCTTAGCAACAGGGAATGAAAAACTGTTTTTT
TRBD2	TRBV4-1	many	TRBJ2-7	CASSQELAGPTYEQYF	TGCGCCAGCAGCCAAGAACTAGCGGGACCGACCTACGAGCAGTACTTC
NA	TRBV7-9	many	TRBJ1-4	CASSSEGEREKLFF	TGTGCCAGCAGTTCGGAGGGTGAACGAGAAAAACTGTTTTTT
NA	TRBV29-1	many	TRBJ1-2	CSVEDRWTDFYGYTF	TGCAGCGTTGAAGATAGGTGGACAGACTTCTATGGCTACACCTTC
NA	TRBV4-1	many	TRBJ1-2	CASSQVNRNYGYTF	TGCGCCAGCAGCCAAGTGAACAGAAACTATGGCTACACCTTC
NA	TRBV4-1	few	TRBJ1-1	CASSQAIVNTEAFF	TGCGCCAGCAGCCAAGCCATAGTGAACACTGAAGCTTTCTTT
TRBD1	TRBV4-1	few	TRBJ1-3	CASSQDRGVGNTIYF	TGCGCCAGCAGCCAAGACAGGGGGGTAGGAAACACCATATATTTT
NA	TRBV11-2	few	TRBJ1-6	CASGASASSYNSPLHF	TGTGCCAGCGGGGCCTCGGCTAGCTCCTATAATTCACCCCTCCACTTT
TRBD2	TRBV7-9	many	TRBJ2-3	CASSPWTSGIGDTQYF	TGTGCCAGCAGCCCTTGGACTAGCGGGATCGGCGATACGCAGTATTTT
NA	TRBV10-2	few	TRBJ1-2	CASSDYERAGRDYGYTF	TGCGCCAGCAGTGATTATGAGAGAGCTGGGAGGGACTATGGCTACACCTTC
TRBD2	TRBV5-1	many	TRBJ2-3	CASSPEREAYTDTQYF	TGCGCCAGCAGCCCGGAGCGGGAGGCCTACACAGATACGCAGTATTTT
TRBD2	TRBV6-4	many	TRBJ2-3	CASSDSLAGGLTDTQYF	TGTGCCAGCAGTGACTCCCTAGCGGGGGGACTCACAGATACGCAGTATTTT
NA	TRBV9	many	TRBJ2-7	CASAEGGSSYEQYF	TGTGCCAGCGCCGAGGGGGGCTCGTCCTACGAGCAGTACTTC
NA	TRBV19	many	TRBJ2-2	CASSIGSRATGELFF	TGTGCCAGTAGTATAGGATCCCGGGCCACCGGGGAGCTGTTTTTT
TRBD1	TRBV11-2	many	TRBJ2-7	CASSLDRWGQGLHEQYF	TGTGCCAGCAGCTTAGATCGGTGGGGACAGGGATTGCACGAGCAGTACTTC
NA	TRBV15	many	TRBJ2-3	CATSYQESTDTQYF	TGTGCCACCAGCTATCAGGAGAGCACAGATACGCAGTATTTT
NA	TRBV21-1	NA	TRBJ1-2	CASSKGGGGKDGYTF	TGTGCCAGCAGCAAAGGAGGAGGGGGAAAGGATGGCTACACCTTC
NA	TRBV7-2	many	TRBJ1-2	CASSFLNNYGYTF	TGTGCCAGCAGCTTTCTGAATAACTATGGCTACACCTTC
TRBD1	TRBV6-1	many	TRBJ2-2	CASWWDRFNTGELFF	TGTGCCAGCTGGTGGGACAGATTTAACACCGGGGAGCTGTTTTTT
NA	TRBV20-1	many	TRBJ2-7	CSARAEVRFEQYF	TGCAGTGCTAGAGCCGAGGTACGGTTCGAGCAGTACTTC
NA	TRBV28	NA	TRBJ2-1	CASSSTHNLNSGNYNEQFF	TGTGCCAGCAGTTCTACCCACAACCTGAACTCGGGGAATTATAATGAGCAGTTCTTC
TRBD2	TRBV6-6	many	TRBJ2-1	CASSYRQGLAGVEQFF	TGTGCCAGCAGTTACCGGCAGGGACTAGCGGGAGTTGAGCAGTTCTTC
TRBD2	TRBV24-1	many	TRBJ2-3	CATSDFGLAGEEDTQYF	TGTGCCACCAGTGATTTCGGACTAGCGGGAGAGGAAGATACGCAGTATTTT
NA	TRBV3-1	once	TRBJ2-5	CASSHDLPPSTETQYF	TGTGCCAGTAGCCATGATCTACCGCCTAGCACAGAGACCCAGTACTTC
NA	TRBV6-2/TRBV6-3	many	TRBJ1-2	CASSYSWDYGYTF	TGTGCCAGCAGTTACTCCTGGGACTATGGCTACACCTTC
TRBD2	TRBV13	many	TRBJ2-1	CASSPGTSGGYNEQFF	TGTGCCAGCAGCCCCGGGACTAGCGGGGGGTACAATGAGCAGTTCTTC
NA	TRBV6-2/TRBV6-3	many	TRBJ2-7	CASSYSFEQYF	TGTGCCAGCAGTTACTCGTTCGAGCAGTACTTC
NA	TRBV7-9	many	TRBJ2-7	CASSLSSGVDYEQYF	TGTGCCAGCAGCTTATCATCGGGAGTTGACTACGAGCAGTACTTC
NA	TRBV4-1	few	TRBJ1-5	CASSQEWDGNQPQHF	TGCGCCAGCAGCCAAGAATGGGATGGGAATCAGCCCCAGCATTTT
NA	TRBV24-1	many	TRBJ2-2	CAARQGGTGELFF	TGTGCCGCCCGACAAGGGGGCACCGGGGAGCTGTTTTTT
TRBD2	TRBV9	few	TRBJ2-2	CASSAKLAGGWTGELFF	TGTGCCAGCAGCGCAAAACTAGCGGGAGGTTGGACCGGGGAGCTGTTTTTT
NA	TRBV20-1	many	TRBJ2-7	CSARVFFSYEQYF	TGCAGTGCTAGGGTTTTTTTCTCCTACGAGCAGTACTTC
TRBD2	TRBV13	few	TRBJ2-2	CASSLSGNSGTGELFF	TGTGCCAGCAGCCTTAGCGGGAATTCGGGCACCGGGGAGCTGTTTTTT
TRBD2	TRBV19	NA	TRBJ2-1	CASSQEGTSGSGLYNEQSF	TGTGCCAGTAGTCAAGAAGGGACTAGCGGGAGTGGACTTTACAATGAGCAGTCCTTC
NA	TRBV27	many	TRBJ2-5	CASSPLGPYNQETQYF	TGTGCCAGCAGTCCCCTGGGGCCGTACAACCAAGAGACCCAGTACTTC
TRBD1	TRBV5-6	NA	TRBJ1-1	CASSTLRPPDRGYLVTEAFF	TGTGCCAGCAGCACACTAAGGCCGCCGGACAGGGGTTATTTAGTCACTGAAGCTTTCTTT
TRBD1	TRBV11-2	many	TRBJ2-3	CASSLDSGQGADTQYF	TGTGCCAGCAGCTTAGATTCGGGACAGGGGGCAGATACGCAGTATTTT
NA	TRBV7-9	many	TRBJ1-1	CASSLPGNEAFF	TGTGCCAGCAGCTTACCAGGGAATGAAGCTTTCTTT
NA	TRBV30	few	TRBJ1-2	CASPLGVDYTF	TGTGCCTCCCCTCTAGGGGTTGACTACACCTTC
TRBD2	TRBV29-1	many	TRBJ2-7	CSVEGLAGVGEQYF	TGCAGCGTTGAGGGACTAGCGGGAGTGGGCGAGCAGTACTTC
NA	TRBV27	many	TRBJ1-6	CASRPGLNSPLHF	TGTGCCAGCAGACCGGGGCTTAATTCACCCCTCCACTTT
NA	TRBV11-2	few	TRBJ2-7	CASSLVGRSDLKSSYEQYF	TGTGCCAGCAGCTTAGTAGGGCGGTCTGATTTGAAAAGCTCCTACGAGCAGTACTTC
NA	TRBV7-9	few	TRBJ2-2	CASSSPQAGELFF	TGTGCCAGCAGCTCCCCACAGGCCGGGGAGCTGTTTTTT
NA	TRBV7-2	many	TRBJ1-1	CASSPIVMGNTEAFF	TGTGCCAGCAGCCCAATCGTGATGGGGAACACTGAAGCTTTCTTT
NA	TRBV4-3	many	TRBJ2-7	CASSHDLLGGPYEQYF	TGCGCCAGCAGCCATGACCTCCTAGGGGGACCCTACGAGCAGTACTTC
NA	TRBV7-3	many	TRBJ2-3	CASSPGSVTKTDTQYF	TGTGCCAGCAGCCCCGGGTCGGTAACAAAAACAGATACGCAGTATTTT
TRBD1	TRBV11-2	few	TRBJ2-7	CASSFTGGDEQYF	TGTGCCAGCAGCTTTACAGGGGGCGACGAGCAGTACTTC
NA	TRBV4-3	many	TRBJ2-7	CASSQDLQGAGQYF	TGCGCCAGCAGCCAAGACCTACAAGGAGCTGGGCAGTACTTC